This T cell receptor beta chain emerged from a study of cytomegalovirus exposure and HLA in healthy donors. Regarding the study as a whole: With high specificity and sensitivity, the classifier reportedly diagnosed cytomegalovirus status. Earlier analysis found most TCR beta V segments productive about 90% or about 30% of the time.

Turning to this clone: What it binds is unknown.

Vbeta (60) and Jbeta (13) primers were used in the PCR. The data were produced by immunoSEQ multiplex PCR, yet TCRdb's version contains in-frame clones alone and is incomplete. Of roughly 120,000 clones listed, roughly 82% are singletons. This CDR3 spans 15 amino acids. CDR1 is LNHDA, CDR2 SQIVND, per germline (reference sequence). Trimming stripped 6 bases from V and 0 bases from J, with 11 bases between. The receptor was isolated from a woman aged 55-70 years in good health and CMV-seropositive. This rearrangement joins TRBV19 to TRBJ1-4, with a tentative D call TRBD1 (6 bases). Sequenced input: PBMCs. In DNA form, the CDR3 reads TGTGCCAGTAGCTCCCGACAGGCAACTAATGAAAAACTGTTTTTT. Translation gives CASSSRQATNEKLFF.